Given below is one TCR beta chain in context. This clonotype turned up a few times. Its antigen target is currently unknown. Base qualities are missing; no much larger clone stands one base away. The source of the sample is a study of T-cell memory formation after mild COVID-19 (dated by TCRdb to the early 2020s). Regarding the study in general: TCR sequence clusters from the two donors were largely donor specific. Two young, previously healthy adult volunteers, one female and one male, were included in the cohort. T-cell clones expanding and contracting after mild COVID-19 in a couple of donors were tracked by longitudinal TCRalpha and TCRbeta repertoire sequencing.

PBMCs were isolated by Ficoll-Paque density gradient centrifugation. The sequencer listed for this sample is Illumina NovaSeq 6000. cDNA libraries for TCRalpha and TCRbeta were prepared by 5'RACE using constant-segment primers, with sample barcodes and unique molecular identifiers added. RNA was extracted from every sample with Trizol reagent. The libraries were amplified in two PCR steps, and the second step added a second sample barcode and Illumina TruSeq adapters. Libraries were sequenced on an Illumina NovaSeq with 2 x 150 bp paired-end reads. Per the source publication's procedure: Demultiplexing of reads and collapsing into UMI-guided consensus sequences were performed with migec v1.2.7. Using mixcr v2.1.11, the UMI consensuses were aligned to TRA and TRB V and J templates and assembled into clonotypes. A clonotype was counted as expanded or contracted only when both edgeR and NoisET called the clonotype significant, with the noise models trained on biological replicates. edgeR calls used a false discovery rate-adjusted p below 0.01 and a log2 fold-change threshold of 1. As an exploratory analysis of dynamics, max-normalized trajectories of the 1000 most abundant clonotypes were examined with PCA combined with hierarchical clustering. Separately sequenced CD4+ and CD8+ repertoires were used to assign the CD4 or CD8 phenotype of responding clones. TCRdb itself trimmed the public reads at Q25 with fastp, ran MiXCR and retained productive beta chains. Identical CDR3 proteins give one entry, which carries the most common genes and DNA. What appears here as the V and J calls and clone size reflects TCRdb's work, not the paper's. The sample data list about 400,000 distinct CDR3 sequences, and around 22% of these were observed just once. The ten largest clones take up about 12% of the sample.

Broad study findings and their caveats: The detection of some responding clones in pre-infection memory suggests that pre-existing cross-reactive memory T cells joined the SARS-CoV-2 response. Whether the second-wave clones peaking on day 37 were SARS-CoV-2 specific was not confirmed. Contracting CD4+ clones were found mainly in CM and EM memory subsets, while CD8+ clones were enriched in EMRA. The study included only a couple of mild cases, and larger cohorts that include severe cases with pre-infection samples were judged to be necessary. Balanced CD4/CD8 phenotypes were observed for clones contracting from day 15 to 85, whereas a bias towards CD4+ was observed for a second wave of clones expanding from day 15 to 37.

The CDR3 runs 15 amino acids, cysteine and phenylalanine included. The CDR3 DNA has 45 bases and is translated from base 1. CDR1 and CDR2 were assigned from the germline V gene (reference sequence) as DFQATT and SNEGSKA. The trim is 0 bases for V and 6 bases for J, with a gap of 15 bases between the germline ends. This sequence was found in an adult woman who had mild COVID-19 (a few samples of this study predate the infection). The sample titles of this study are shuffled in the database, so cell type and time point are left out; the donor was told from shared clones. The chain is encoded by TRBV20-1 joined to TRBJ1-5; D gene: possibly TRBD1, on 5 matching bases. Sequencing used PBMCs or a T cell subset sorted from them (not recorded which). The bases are TGCAGTGCTAGAGATCGGAATACCGGGGGTCAGCCCCAGCATTTT. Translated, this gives CSARDRNTGGQPQHF.